The sequence of this T cell receptor (beta chain) was determined in a study of T cells in Graves' hyperthyroidism and ophthalmopathy. The length of the CDR3 is 12 residues. Trimming removed 6 bases from V and 2 bases from J; junction bases left unmatched: 0. Regions amplified from RNA transcripts were the TCR beta CDR3 regions. An initial round of RT-PCR targeting the TCR CDR3 relied on the HTBI primer set. One entry per CDR3 protein, called by TCRdb with MiXCR from the multiplex PCR reads. The table shows roughly 580,000 distinct CDR3 sequences, with approximately 15% occurring only once. This clonotype was detected many times. Isolation of PBMCs was performed on around 10 ml fresh peripheral blood.

The receptor comes from a woman aged 25-40 years with Graves' hyperthyroidism that later progressed to Graves' ophthalmopathy. The genes are TRBV12-3 or TRBV12-4 and TRBJ2-5; 7 bases map to TRBD1. The sample consisted of blood. CDR3 sequence (DNA): TGTGCCAGCAGGGGACAGCAAGAGACCCAGTACTTC. The encoded protein is CASRGQQETQYF.